This T cell receptor beta chain was observed in a study of blood T cell repertoires in COVID-19 (dated by TCRdb to the early 2020s). Background for the entire study: Samples from collaborators originated in the United States, Italy and Spain and spanned both the acute and convalescent phases of COVID-19. The prospective study material was composed of cDNA or gDNA derived from T cells, B-cell-depleted T cells, or PBMCs. Deeply sampled blood TCRbeta repertoires from subjects exposed to, actively infected with, or recovered from COVID-19 were included in the dataset. The repertoires were released in a freely available public database meant as a resource for research on the immune response to SARS-CoV-2. The samples were drawn from two sources: the first 160 participants of the ongoing ImmuneRACE study, and 1,200 or so subjects contributed by 6 global collaborators. The sample metadata nearly always contained a de-identified subject ID, COVID-19 status, age in years and sex. HLA class I and class II types, where available, came from metadata supplied by the sample provider rather than from assay-based typing.

Points on this clone: The specificity of this receptor is unknown. No base-level quality is on record; no much larger clone is a single base apart.

Spanning cysteine to phenylalanine, the CDR3 consists of 16 amino acids. Only the CDR3 portion is preserved as DNA: 48 bases, with reading frame beginning at the first base. CDR1 and CDR2, per the germline V gene (reference sequence), are MNHEY and SMNVEV. Deletion took 3 bases off V and 1 base off J, with a span of 10 bases between the germline ends. On the study overall, not on this receptor specifically: How much clinical and demographic metadata was included differed by source and by participant, and the metadata was provided uncurated.

TCRbeta CDR3 regions were amplified from genomic DNA by means of the immunoSEQ Assay, a bias-controlled multiplex PCR. The study's own analysis went as follows. The number of nucleated cells in each sample was estimated by amplification of reference gene primers within the assay. To quantify the absolute abundance of each unique TCRbeta CDR3 rearrangement, sequence reads were collapsed and filtered. For each sample, productive Simpson clonality was calculated by taking the square root of Simpson's diversity index across productive rearrangements. TCRdb took over this immuneACCESS table, retaining in-frame rearrangements with V and J assigned. Such tables are incomplete; in checked studies, under half of the missing clones stem from an unresolved V gene, and the remainder is unexplained. V and J calls plus clone size are reproduced from that table; the DNA served to infer D and trimming. The sample includes roughly 200,000 clones, with about 78% observed a single time. Of the sample, around 8.9% is held by the ten largest clones.

Each collaborating institution followed its own protocols to collect whole blood in K2EDTA tubes. For TCRbeta analysis, collaborators shipped samples as frozen whole blood, isolated PBMCs, or DNA extracted from either of those sample types. This clonotype was sampled from a woman aged 45-65 years with active or convalescent COVID-19. This receptor chain uses TRBV27 and TRBJ1-6, with TRBD1 tentatively as D gene (5 bases match). Sequencing used peripheral blood. For the CDR3, the sequence is CASSFVGASYNSPLHF. The DNA sequence is given as TGTGCCAGCAGTTTCGTAGGGGCGTCCTATAATTCACCCCTCCACTTT.